The 30 T cell receptor beta chains listed next were all sequenced from one sample in a study of identical twins. TCRdb independently ran MiXCR on the 5' RACE reads; one entry per CDR3 protein. The sample holds around 370,000 distinct CDR3 sequences; roughly 9% are singletons and the top ten take roughly 8.9%. The sample taken for sequencing was naive T cells sorted from blood. These receptors came from a woman aged 50 to 65 in good health.

V is TRBV5-1 and J is TRBJ1-6, with D maybe TRBD1 (6 bases). The CDR3 consists of 15 residues. The V gene's germline CDR1 is SGHRS and CDR2 YFSETQ. Trimming removed 3 bases at V and 5 bases at J, with 12 bases between. The chain's CDR3 is CASSSGTSNNSPLHF. CDR3 sequence (DNA): TGCGCCAGCAGCTCCGGGACATCGAATAATTCACCCCTCCACTTT.

This clonotype showed up just a few times. The CDR3 DNA follows: TGTGCCAGCAGTAAAAATGGGGTCTTGGGCAATCAGCCCCAGCATTTT. Its protein is CASSKNGVLGNQPQHF. The chain employs TRBV12-3 or TRBV12-4 and TRBJ1-5; no firm D call. V was cut by 5 bases and J by 2 bases, with 16 bases left in between. The CDR3 covers 16 residues.

The rearrangement uses TRBV30 and TRBJ1-2; D is undetermined. This CDR3 comprises 10 residues. Deletions cut 8 bases from V and 8 bases from J, with 12 bases between. Germline CDR1 is GTSNPN and CDR2 is SVGIG (reference sequence). CDR3 amino acids: CAGLMRGYTF. CDR3 DNA: TGTGCCGGGCTTATGCGAGGCTACACCTTC.

This clonotype was counted between two and nine times. This sequence joins TRBV25-1 and TRBJ2-1, with D maybe TRBD2 (5 bases). Trimming removed 7 bases from V and 0 bases from J, with 13 bases in between. There are 15 residues in the CDR3. Looked up from germline, CDR1 is MGHDK and CDR2 is SYGVNS. The CDR3 loop reads CASTPTISSYNEQFF. As DNA, the CDR3 is TGTGCCAGCACCCCGACTATAAGCTCCTACAATGAGCAGTTCTTC. The full variable domain, with the rest looked up from reference TRBV25-1 and TRBJ2-1, is EADIYQTPRYLVIGTGKKITLECSQTMGHDKMYWYQQDPGMELHLIHYSYGVNSTEKGDLSSESTVSRIRTEHFPLTLESARPSHTSQYLCASTPTISSYNEQFFGPGTRLTVL.

This clonotype occurred many times. The rearrangement uses TRBV5-1 and TRBJ2-7; TRBD2 might be the D (5 bases). The V gene lost 3 bases and the J gene lost 3 bases, with 7 bases spanning the gap. There are 12 residues in the CDR3. Germline V gene data show CDR1 as SGHRS and CDR2 as YFSETQ. The CDR3 here is CASSYDYYEQYF. The DNA for the CDR3 is TGCGCCAGCAGCTATGACTACTACGAGCAGTACTTC.

This clonotype appeared a few times. The chain is built from TRBV20-1 and TRBJ2-1; D ambiguous. V was trimmed by 6 bases and J by 5 bases, leaving 20 bases between them. The CDR3 consists of 15 residues. Germline CDR1 is DFQATT and CDR2 is SNEGSKA (reference sequence). The CDR3 region has the DNA TGCAGTGCCAAAACGACTGCGGTCTGGAACAATGAGCAGTTCTTC. Encoded protein: CSAKTTAVWNNEQFF.

The rearrangement uses TRBV5-1 and TRBJ2-4, with a possible D match to TRBD2 (7 bases). Germline CDR1 reads SGHRS; CDR2 reads YFSETQ. V was clipped by 1 base and J by 7 bases, with 21 bases between them. This CDR3 comprises 17 residues. Here the CDR3 reads CASSLHEGGRDQNIQYF. The DNA for the CDR3 is TGCGCCAGCAGCTTGCATGAGGGGGGGCGCGATCAGAACATTCAGTACTTC.

This clonotype was recorded a few times. The chain employs TRBV5-1 and TRBJ2-4; 7 bases map to TRBD1. Germline loops: CDR1 SGHRS, CDR2 YFSETQ. The CDR3 sequence is 16 residues long. The J segment lost 8 bases and the V segment lost 4 bases, leaving 15 bases of the junction unmatched. CDR3 DNA sequence: TGCGCCAGCAGCCGAGGGGACAGTCCAAAAGTTGACATTCAGTACTTC. It yields the protein CASSRGDSPKVDIQYF.

This clonotype was recorded many times. The chain joins TRBV28 to TRBJ2-7; no reliable D call. The CDR3 is made up of 12 amino acids. In germline, CDR1 is MDHEN, CDR2 SYDVKM. Trimming took 4 bases from V and 4 from J, leaving 8 bases between them. The CDR3, as DNA: TGTGCCAGCAGTTACAGCGTGTACGAGCAGTACTTC. It is translated as CASSYSVYEQYF.

The rearrangement uses TRBV6-1 and TRBJ2-1; 11 nucleotides align to TRBD2. V trimming: 4 bases; J trimming: 14 bases; junction bases outside the gene matches: 4. CDR3 size: 12 residues. The germline V gene encodes CDR1 MNHNS and CDR2 SASEGT. The CDR3 sequence is CASSAILAGEFF. The CDR3 DNA reads as TGTGCCAGCAGTGCAATACTAGCGGGAGAGTTCTTC.

This clonotype was counted at least ten times. The chain uses TRBV18 and TRBJ2-3, with TRBD1 matching 7 bases. The CDR3 spans 15 residues. CDR1 is KGHSH, CDR2 LQKENI, per germline. Germline trimming cut 2 bases from V and 0 bases from J; bases unmatched to any gene: 2. CDR3: CASSPSTGSTDTQYF. The CDR3 nucleotides are TGTGCCAGCTCACCATCGACAGGGAGCACAGATACGCAGTATTTT.

This clonotype was seen a handful of times. Compared with germline, one end of the junction differs, possibly owing to a read error. The chain couples TRBV15 to TRBJ2-7; 8 bases map to TRBD2. This CDR3 comprises 16 residues. Germline V CDR1 and CDR2: LNHNV, YYDKDF (reference sequence). CDR3 amino acids: CATSRDPGLDSDEQYF. The CDR3, as DNA: TGTGCCACCAGCAGAGACCCGGGACTAGACTCCGACGAGCAGTACTTC.

V is TRBV5-1 and J is TRBJ2-6; D is possibly TRBD1 (7 bases). The CDR3 is 19 amino acids. Trimming shortened V by 2 bases and J by 0 bases, and 18 bases separated the two germline ends. Per the germline V gene, CDR1 is SGHRS and CDR2 is YFSETQ. The CDR3 protein is CASSLRRQGGPSGANVLTF. CDR3 bases: TGCGCCAGCAGCTTACGCCGACAGGGAGGTCCCTCTGGGGCCAACGTCCTGACTTTC.

This clonotype was detected only a few times. The CDR3 DNA follows: TGTGCCAGCAGCGGAGTAGCGGGAGGAGGGGGGGAGCAGTTCTTC. Its protein is CASSGVAGGGGEQFF. The gene calls are TRBV9 and TRBJ2-1; TRBD2 matches at 10 bases. V shed 3 bases and J 10 bases; nucleotides not matched to a gene: 10. The CDR3 contains 15 residues. CDR1 SGDLS and CDR2 YYNGEE come from the germline V gene.

Only a few counts were recorded for this clonotype. The rearrangement uses TRBV5-1 and TRBJ1-1; D gene uncertain. Trimming took 5 bases from V and 7 from J, leaving 15 bases between them. This CDR3 is 13 amino acids long. The V gene's germline CDR1 is SGHRS and CDR2 YFSETQ. CDR3 amino acids: CASSSIGGSEAFF. In DNA form, the CDR3 reads TGCGCCAGCAGTTCAATAGGCGGCAGTGAAGCTTTCTTT.

This chain joins TRBV20-1 and TRBJ2-3; D is perhaps TRBD1 (6 bases). Germline V lookup: CDR1 DFQATT, CDR2 SNEGSKA (reference sequence). CDR3 size: 14 residues. Trimming removed 4 bases at V and 0 bases at J, with 11 bases between. The CDR3 spells CSATDSASTDTQYF. In DNA, the CDR3 is TGCAGTGCTACGGACAGTGCTAGCACAGATACGCAGTATTTT.

This clonotype was observed many times. V gene TRBV3-1 combines with J gene TRBJ1-1; the match to TRBD1 covers 7 bases. The germline V gene has CDR1 LGHDT and CDR2 YNNKEL (reference sequence). This CDR3 has 17 residues. J was trimmed by 4 bases and V by 4 bases; bases with no gene match: 15. CDR3 bases: TGTGCCAGCAGCCCCACGGGACAGTCAAGCTTGGGCACTGAAGCTTTCTTT. Encoded protein: CASSPTGQSSLGTEAFF.

This clonotype was observed many times. This chain connects TRBV9 to TRBJ2-2, with 8 bases matching TRBD2. With 0 bases clipped from V and 6 bases from J, the junction kept 1 base outside the gene matches. Germline-derived CDR1 and CDR2 are SGDLS and YYNGEE. The CDR3 runs to 14 residues. In DNA form, the CDR3 reads TGTGCCAGCAGCGTAGTAGCGGGGTCCGGGGAGCTGTTTTTT. Its protein is CASSVVAGSGELFF.

This clonotype was detected many times. The chain links TRBV21-1 to TRBJ2-1; the DNA was not used to check the table's D call, TRBD2. TRBV21-1 is annotated as a pseudogene. The CDR3 length is 14 residues. The CDR3 DNA reads as TGTGCCAGGGGCCGGAAGAGCTCCTACAATGAGCAGTTCTTC. The encoded protein is CARGRKSSYNEQFF.

The chain is built from TRBV5-1 and TRBJ2-6; D perhaps matches TRBD2 (5 bases). The CDR3 extends over 13 amino acids. Trimming took off 7 bases at V and 4 bases at J, with 9 bases between the two ends. Germline V gene data show CDR1 as SGHRS and CDR2 as YFSETQ. The CDR3 here is CASAPGGANVLTF. The CDR3 DNA sequence: TGCGCCAGCGCCCCGGGGGGGGCCAACGTCCTGACTTTC.

This clonotype was counted only a few times. The rearrangement joins TRBV5-1 to TRBJ2-2, with 8 bases fitting TRBD1. The trim removed 8 bases at V and 5 bases at J, leaving 11 bases unmatched. The V gene's germline CDR1 is SGHRS and CDR2 YFSETQ. The CDR3 contains 15 residues. The CDR3 DNA sequence: TGCGCCAGTTCCCCTCCGGGACAGGCTACCGGGGAGCTGTTTTTT. It codes for CASSPPGQATGELFF.

In this sample, this clonotype turned up a few times. This sequence joins TRBV7-8 and TRBJ2-1; TRBD1 aligns across 10 bases. With 5 bases clipped from V and 6 bases from J, the junction kept 10 bases outside the gene matches. The length of the CDR3 is 16 residues. Germline-derived CDR1 and CDR2 are SGHVS and FQNEAQ. The CDR3 reads CASSPDRGPIVNEQFF. For the CDR3, the DNA is TGTGCCAGCAGCCCAGACAGGGGGCCGATAGTCAATGAGCAGTTCTTC.

The CDR3 region is CASSARLAGAVDTQYF. Written as DNA, the CDR3 is TGTGCCAGTAGTGCAAGACTAGCGGGAGCTGTTGATACGCAGTATTTT. V is TRBV19 and J is TRBJ2-3; TRBD2 aligns across 12 bases. V shed 5 bases, J shed 6 bases, and the junction held 9 bases outside the gene matches. This CDR3 contains 16 residues. CDR1 LNHDA and CDR2 SQIVND come from the germline V gene (reference sequence). The complete variable domain, with remaining parts taken from reference TRBV19 and TRBJ2-3, reads DGGITQSPKYLFRKEGQNVTLSCEQNLNHDAMYWYRQDPGQGLRLIYYSQIVNDFQKGDIAEGYSVSREKKESFPLTVTSAQKNPTAFYLCASSARLAGAVDTQYFGPGTRLTVL.

The chain carries TRBV5-1 and TRBJ2-3; D is uncertain. CDR1 and CDR2 from the germline V gene are SGHRS and YFSETQ. The V end was cut by 0 bases, the J end by 6 bases, with 17 bases between. The CDR3 spans 16 residues. DNA of the CDR3: TGCGCCAGCAGCTTGGCCGGGCAGGTGGGTTGGGATACGCAGTATTTT. Protein sequence: CASSLAGQVGWDTQYF.

This chain joins TRBV24-1 and TRBJ2-1, with 7 bases that match TRBD2. V shed 6 bases, J shed 5 bases, and the junction held 9 bases outside the gene matches. Germline V gene data show CDR1 as KGHDR and CDR2 as SFDVKD. The CDR3 loop spans 15 amino acids. The CDR3 DNA reads as TGTGCCACCAGTCGAGGCGGGAGTGGGGACAATGAGCAGTTCTTC. This sequence encodes CATSRGGSGDNEQFF.

This clonotype was counted many times. This rearrangement joins TRBV20-1 to TRBJ2-2; D gene unclear. Trimming stripped 0 bases from V and 2 bases from J, with 10 bases between. CDR1 is DFQATT and CDR2 is SNEGSKA in the germline V gene (reference sequence). This CDR3 has 15 amino acids. CDR3 residues: CSARDTQDNTGELFF. The CDR3 region has the DNA TGCAGTGCTAGAGATACCCAGGATAACACCGGGGAGCTGTTTTTT.

The gene calls are TRBV18 and TRBJ1-1; tentatively, D is TRBD1 (6 bases). CDR1 and CDR2 (germline): KGHSH, LQKENI. The CDR3 has 16 amino acids. V shed 3 bases and J shed 0 bases, with 14 bases lying between them. The CDR3, as DNA: TGTGCCAGCTCACCTACAGGGACTCAAATGAACACTGAAGCTTTCTTT. Translated, it gives CASSPTGTQMNTEAFF.

The sample holds a few counts of this clonotype. The rearrangement links TRBV20-1 to TRBJ2-1; 7 positions agree with TRBD2. The J segment lost 8 bases and the V segment lost 3 bases, leaving 7 bases of the junction unmatched. Germline CDR1 and CDR2: DFQATT and SNEGSKA (reference sequence). This CDR3 comprises 13 residues. Here the CDR3 reads CSARGGFGDEQFF. CDR3 DNA sequence: TGCAGTGCTAGGGGGGGGTTCGGCGATGAGCAGTTCTTC.

This clonotype was found a few times. At one end the junction does not follow the germline gene, possibly because of a read error. The chain combines TRBV6-2 or TRBV6-3 with TRBJ2-2, with D tentatively TRBD2 (5 bases). The CDR3 has 11 residues. Germline assignment: CDR1 MNHEY and CDR2 SVGEGT. The CDR3 DNA sequence: TGTGCCAGCAGTTCACCCGGGAAGCTGTTTTTT. Protein: CASSSPGKLFF.

This clonotype was observed a handful of times. The J gene is TRBJ2-1, the V gene TRBV30; 7 positions agree with TRBD2. Germline loops: CDR1 GTSNPN, CDR2 SVGIG (reference sequence). CDR3 size: 18 residues. V lost 8 bases to trimming and J lost 8 bases; unmatched junction nucleotides: 27. The DNA of the CDR3 is TGTGCCGGTGACAGCGGGACTCCCGGGCTAAGGGTCGATGATGAGCAGTTCTTC. Amino acid sequence: CAGDSGTPGLRVDDEQFF.